The present T cell receptor beta chain was sequenced within a study of identical twins. The germline CDR1 and CDR2 sequences are SGDLS and YYNGEE. The V and J ends lost 2 bases and 3 bases, in that order; junction bases with no gene match: 2. The CDR3 contains 14 residues. This clonotype has a count of ten or more. Antigen: not known. TCRdb re-called the 5' RACE reads with MiXCR, one entry per CDR3 protein. Of approximately 140,000 distinct CDR3 sequences in the sample, 3% to 4% are singletons; the top ten hold 7.5% to 8.5%. Study outcomes and limitations: Partly confounded zero-insertion analyses could result from invariant MAIT and iNKT cells.

The sequenced sample consisted of memory T cells sorted from blood. The source of this sequence is a man aged 18 to 30 in good health. The chain joins TRBV9 to TRBJ1-1, with 9 positions matching TRBD1. The CDR3 nucleotides read TGTGCCAGCAGCGTCCGGGACAGGGACACTGAAGCTTTCTTT. Encoded protein: CASSVRDRDTEAFF.